The entry below gives a single TCR beta chain sequence along with its context. Via MiXCR, TCRdb re-called the 5' RACE reads, giving one row per CDR3 protein. The data show 97,000 or so distinct CDR3 sequences, under 15% seen once. The data are from a study of early T cells in non-severe SARS-CoV-2 infection. Study information: The sequenced material was bulk RNA from unsorted whole blood, and its chains were unpaired.

The CDR3 length is 16 residues. In germline, CDR1 is MNHNY, CDR2 SVGAGI (reference sequence). V lost 6 bases to trimming and J lost 3 bases; unmatched junction nucleotides: 11. This chain links TRBV6-6 with TRBJ2-1, with TRBD2 matching over 7 bases. The origin of this receptor is an adult who was a healthcare worker with PCR-confirmed SARS-CoV-2 infection or an uninfected control (not recorded which). Sequencing was done on a sample of whole blood. CDR3 loop: CASRTEAGRNYNEQFF. DNA for the CDR3: TGTGCCAGCAGAACCGAAGCGGGACGTAACTACAATGAGCAGTTCTTC.